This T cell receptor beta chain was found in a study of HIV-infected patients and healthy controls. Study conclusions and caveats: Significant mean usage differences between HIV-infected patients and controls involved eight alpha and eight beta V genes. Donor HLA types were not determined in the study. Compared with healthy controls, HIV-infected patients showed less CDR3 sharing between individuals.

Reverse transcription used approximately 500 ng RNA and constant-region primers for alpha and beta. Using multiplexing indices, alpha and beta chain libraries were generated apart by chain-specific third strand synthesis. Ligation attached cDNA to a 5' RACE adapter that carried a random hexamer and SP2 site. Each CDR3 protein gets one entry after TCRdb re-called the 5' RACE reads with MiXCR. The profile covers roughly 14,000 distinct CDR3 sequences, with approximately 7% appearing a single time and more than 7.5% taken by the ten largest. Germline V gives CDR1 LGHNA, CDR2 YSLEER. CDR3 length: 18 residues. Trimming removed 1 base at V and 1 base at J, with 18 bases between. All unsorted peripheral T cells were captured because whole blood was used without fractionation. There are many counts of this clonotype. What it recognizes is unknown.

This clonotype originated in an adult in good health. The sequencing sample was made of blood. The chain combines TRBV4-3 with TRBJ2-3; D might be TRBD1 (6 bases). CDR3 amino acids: CASSQVGVWDKGTDTQYF. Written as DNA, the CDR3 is TGCGCCAGCAGCCAAGTGGGAGTGTGGGACAAGGGCACAGATACGCAGTATTTT.